This TCR beta chain was recorded in a study of T cell responses to AZD1222 COVID-19 vaccine. The study's findings and limits: The donor group comprised mostly white British people and more females; the analysis possibly underestimated clonal diversity. Nearly half of the spike-specific TCRs reportedly recognize variant regions that carry no mutations. Dominant at 160-218 and 743-854, vaccine-associated CD4 TCRs also spanned spike. Only after the peak T cell response were repertoires sampled.

Germline CDR1 and CDR2: SGHRS and YFSETQ. V gave up 0 bases and J gave up 3 bases; unmatched junction bases: 5. This CDR3 region has 15 residues. Clones were read by immunoSEQ multiplex PCR, and TCRdb kept only the in-frame ones, dropping some. The sample contains about 89,000 clones, 90% to 95% of which appear only once. On this clone itself: Its target is unknown.

The clonotype originates from an adult who received the AZD1222 COVID-19 vaccine. Here the sequenced sample was peripheral blood, taken 28 days after the second AZD1222 dose. The rearrangement joins TRBV5-1 to TRBJ1-1; TRBD1 agrees at 7 bases. CDR3 in amino acids: CASSLVQGGYTEAFF. CDR3 in DNA: TGCGCCAGCAGCTTGGTTCAGGGGGGGTACACTGAAGCTTTCTTT.